This entry describes one TCR beta chain. Antigen: not known. The sample belongs to a study of cytomegalovirus exposure and HLA in healthy donors. Points from the study as a whole: Cytomegalovirus status, reportedly, was diagnosed with high specificity and sensitivity by the classifier. In a later analysis, HLA-C alleles had the fewest associated TCRs, DRB1 alleles the most.

After removal of 2 bases from V and 7 bases from J, the junction contained 7 bases not matched to a gene. Germline CDR1 MNHNS, CDR2 SASEGT. The length of the CDR3 is 15 residues. The PCR used 60 Vbeta and 13 Jbeta primers. TCRdb keeps only in-frame clones here, not all; method: immunoSEQ multiplex PCR. Counted here are roughly 120,000 clones, about 80% occurring once; the ten biggest clones make up roughly 3%. The chain uses TRBV6-1 and TRBJ1-5; 8 positions agree with TRBD1. The TCR originated in a young woman in good health and CMV-seropositive. The specimen sequenced was PBMCs. The CDR3 reads CASSEFRTGQQPQHF. In DNA, the CDR3 is TGTGCCAGCAGTGAATTTAGGACAGGGCAACAGCCCCAGCATTTT.